A selection of T cell receptor beta chains follows, all from one sample in a study of T-cell memory formation after mild COVID-19. TCRdb ran MiXCR on the 5' RACE reads and lists one entry per CDR3 protein. The sample includes around 320,000 distinct CDR3 sequences, less than 20% of them seen just once. Sequenced: PBMCs or a T cell subset sorted from them (not recorded which). The receptors originated from a man younger than 35 who had mild COVID-19 (a few samples of this study predate the infection). Cell type and time point are not known. The conserved cysteine and the conserved F or W are not part of the CDR3 here. Each record gives: J gene, D gene, V gene, CDR3 protein. The D gene is left open where the match is weak.

>TRBJ2-3|NA|TRBV10-3
AISESGGGPSTDTQY
>TRBJ1-5|NA|TRBV28
ASSFGAGPQPQH
>TRBJ2-5|NA|TRBV6-1
ASSEGPGTQY
>TRBJ2-3|NA|TRBV20-1
SARDRFRLSDTQY
>TRBJ2-7|NA|TRBV11-2
ASPFRTGHLYEQY
>TRBJ2-3|NA|TRBV28
AGSSGWRADTQY
>TRBJ2-1|TRBD2|TRBV7-2
ASSPIAGVFNEQF
>TRBJ1-5|NA|TRBV6-2/TRBV6-3
ASTGDGNQPQH
>TRBJ1-1|NA|TRBV7-9
ASSFAGEAF
>TRBJ1-5|NA|TRBV20-1
SAREVRNQPQH
>TRBJ2-1|NA|TRBV6-4
ASSDGTDPYNEQF
>TRBJ2-4|NA|TRBV7-7
ASRFGCRDRAKNIQY
>TRBJ1-1|NA|TRBV7-2
ASSPRGLAF
>TRBJ1-1|NA|TRBV6-2/TRBV6-3
ASRYGVGTEAF
>TRBJ1-2|NA|TRBV4-3
ASSQVFLGDYGYT
>TRBJ2-2|TRBD2|TRBV19
ASSGGTSQNTGELF
>TRBJ2-7|TRBD2|TRBV5-1
ASSLAPVAGSSGEQY
>TRBJ2-2|NA|TRBV6-6
ASIDGGTGELF
>TRBJ1-2|TRBD1|TRBV7-8
ASSLALWTGVGYT
>TRBJ1-1|TRBD1|TRBV27
ASSMGQGNTEAF
>TRBJ2-3|TRBD1|TRBV6-5
ASRKRTGADTQY
>TRBJ2-1|NA|TRBV2
ASGLYNEQF